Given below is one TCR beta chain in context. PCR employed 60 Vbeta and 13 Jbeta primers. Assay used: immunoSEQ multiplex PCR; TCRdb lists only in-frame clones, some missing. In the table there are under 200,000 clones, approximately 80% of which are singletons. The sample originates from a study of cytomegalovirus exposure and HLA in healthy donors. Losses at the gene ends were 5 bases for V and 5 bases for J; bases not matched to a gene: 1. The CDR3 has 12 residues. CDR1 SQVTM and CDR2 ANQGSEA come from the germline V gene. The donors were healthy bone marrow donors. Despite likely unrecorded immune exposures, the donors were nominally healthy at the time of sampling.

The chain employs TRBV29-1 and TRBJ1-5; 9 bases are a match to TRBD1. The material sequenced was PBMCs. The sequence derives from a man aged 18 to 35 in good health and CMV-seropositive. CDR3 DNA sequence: TGCAGCGTTAGGACAGGGGATCAGCCCCAGCATTTT. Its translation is CSVRTGDQPQHF.